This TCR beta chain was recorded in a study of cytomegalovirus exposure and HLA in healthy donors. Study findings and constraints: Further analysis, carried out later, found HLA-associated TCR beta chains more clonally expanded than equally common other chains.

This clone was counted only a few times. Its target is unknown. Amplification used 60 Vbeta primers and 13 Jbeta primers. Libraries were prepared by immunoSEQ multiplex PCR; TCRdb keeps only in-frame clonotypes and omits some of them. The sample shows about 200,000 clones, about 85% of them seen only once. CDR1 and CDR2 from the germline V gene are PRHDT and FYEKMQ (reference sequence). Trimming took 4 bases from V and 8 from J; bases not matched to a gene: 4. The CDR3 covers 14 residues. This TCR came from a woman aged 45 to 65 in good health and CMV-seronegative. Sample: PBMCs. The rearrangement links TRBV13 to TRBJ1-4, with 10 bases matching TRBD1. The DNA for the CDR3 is TGTGCCAGCAGCTCCGGGACAGGGGTCGAAAAACTGTTTTTT. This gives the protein CASSSGTGVEKLFF.